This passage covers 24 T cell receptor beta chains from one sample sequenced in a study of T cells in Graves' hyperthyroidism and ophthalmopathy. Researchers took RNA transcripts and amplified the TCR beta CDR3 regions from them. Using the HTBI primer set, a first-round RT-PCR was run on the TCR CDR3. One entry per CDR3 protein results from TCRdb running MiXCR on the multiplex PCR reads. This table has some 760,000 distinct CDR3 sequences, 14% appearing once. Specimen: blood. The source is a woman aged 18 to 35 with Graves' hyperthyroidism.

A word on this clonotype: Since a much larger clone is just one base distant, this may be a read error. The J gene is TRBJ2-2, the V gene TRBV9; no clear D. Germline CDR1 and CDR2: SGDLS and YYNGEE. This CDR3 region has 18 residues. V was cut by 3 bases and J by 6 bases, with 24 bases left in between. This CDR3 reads CASSESPSNVARPGELFF. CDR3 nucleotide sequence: TGTGCCAGCAGCGAATCTCCCTCCAATGTGGCTCGTCCCGGGGAGCTGTTTTTT.

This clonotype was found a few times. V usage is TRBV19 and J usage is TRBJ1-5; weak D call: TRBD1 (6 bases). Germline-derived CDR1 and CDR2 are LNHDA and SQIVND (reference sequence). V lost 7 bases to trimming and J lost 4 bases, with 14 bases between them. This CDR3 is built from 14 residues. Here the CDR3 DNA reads TGTGCCAGTAAGGAGGGGGGCAAGAATCAGCCCCAGCATTTT. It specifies CASKEGGKNQPQHF.

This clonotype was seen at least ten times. CDR3 DNA: TGTGCCATTAGACCGGACAGTCTCGGGGGGACCCAGTACTTC. This encodes CAIRPDSLGGTQYF. This chain connects TRBV7-9 to TRBJ2-5; D may match TRBD1 or TRBD2 (6 bases each). The germline gives CDR1 SEHNR, CDR2 FQNEAQ (reference sequence). The CDR3 is 14 amino acids. V was shortened by 10 bases and J by 7 bases, with 22 bases between the two germline ends.

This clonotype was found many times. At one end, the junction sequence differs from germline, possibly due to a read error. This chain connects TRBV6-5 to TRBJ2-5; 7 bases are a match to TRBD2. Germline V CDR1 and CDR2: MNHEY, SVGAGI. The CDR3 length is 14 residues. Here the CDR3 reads CASSYSGGQETQYF. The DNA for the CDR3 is TGTGCCAGCAGCTACTCGGGAGGACAAGAGACCCAGTACTTC.

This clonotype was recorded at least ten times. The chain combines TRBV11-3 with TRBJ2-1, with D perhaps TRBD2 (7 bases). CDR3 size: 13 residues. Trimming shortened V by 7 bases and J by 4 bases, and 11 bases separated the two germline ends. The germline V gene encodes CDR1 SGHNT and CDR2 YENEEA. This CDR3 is CASKGRGYNEQFF. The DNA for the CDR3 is TGTGCCAGCAAGGGGAGGGGGTACAATGAGCAGTTCTTC.

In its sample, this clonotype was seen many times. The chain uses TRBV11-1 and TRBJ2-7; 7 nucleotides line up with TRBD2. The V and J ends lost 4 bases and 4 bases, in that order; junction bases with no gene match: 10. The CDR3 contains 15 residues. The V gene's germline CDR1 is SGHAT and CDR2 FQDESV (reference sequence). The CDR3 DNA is TGTGCCAGCAGCTCCTTCGGTGATAGCGGGTACGAGCAGTACTTC. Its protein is CASSSFGDSGYEQYF.

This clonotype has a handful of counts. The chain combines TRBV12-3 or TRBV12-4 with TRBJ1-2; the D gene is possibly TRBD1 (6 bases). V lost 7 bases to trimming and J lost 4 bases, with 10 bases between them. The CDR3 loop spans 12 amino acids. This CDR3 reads CASKSRGYGYTF. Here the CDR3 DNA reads TGTGCCAGCAAGTCCAGGGGCTATGGCTACACCTTC.

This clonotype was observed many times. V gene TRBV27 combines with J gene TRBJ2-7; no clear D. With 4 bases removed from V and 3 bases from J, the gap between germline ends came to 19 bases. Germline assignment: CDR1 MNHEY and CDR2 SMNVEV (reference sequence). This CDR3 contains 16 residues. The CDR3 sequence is CASSSRTGFVFYEQYF. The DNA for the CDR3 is TGTGCCAGCAGTTCACGGACCGGATTTGTATTCTACGAGCAGTACTTC.

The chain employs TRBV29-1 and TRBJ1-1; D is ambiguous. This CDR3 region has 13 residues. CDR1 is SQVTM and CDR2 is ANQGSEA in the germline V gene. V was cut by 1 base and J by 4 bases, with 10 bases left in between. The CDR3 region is CSVEVQWGTEAFF. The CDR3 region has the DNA TGCAGCGTTGAAGTTCAATGGGGCACTGAAGCTTTCTTT.

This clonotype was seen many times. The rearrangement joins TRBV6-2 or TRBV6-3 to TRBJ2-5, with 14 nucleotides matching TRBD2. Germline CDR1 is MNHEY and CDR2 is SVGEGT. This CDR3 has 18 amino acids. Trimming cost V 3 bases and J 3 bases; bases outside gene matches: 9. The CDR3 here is CASSYMGRLAGGKETQYF. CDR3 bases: TGTGCCAGCAGTTATATGGGCCGACTAGCGGGAGGGAAAGAGACCCAGTACTTC.

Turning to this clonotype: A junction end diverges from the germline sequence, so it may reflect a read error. CDR3 coding DNA: TGTGCCGGCAGTTTATTGAGGGGAGGAGTCACTGAAGCTTTCTTT. This sequence encodes CAGSLLRGGVTEAFF. The rearrangement uses TRBV27 and TRBJ1-1; weak D call: TRBD1 (5 bases). Germline CDR1 reads MNHEY; CDR2 reads SMNVEV (reference sequence). This CDR3 region has 15 residues.

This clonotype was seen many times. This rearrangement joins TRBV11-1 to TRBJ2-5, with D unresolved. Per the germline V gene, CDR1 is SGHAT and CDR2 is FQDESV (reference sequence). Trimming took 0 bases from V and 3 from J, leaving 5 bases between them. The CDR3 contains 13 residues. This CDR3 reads CASSLAREETQYF. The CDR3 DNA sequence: TGTGCCAGCAGCTTAGCACGAGAAGAGACCCAGTACTTC.

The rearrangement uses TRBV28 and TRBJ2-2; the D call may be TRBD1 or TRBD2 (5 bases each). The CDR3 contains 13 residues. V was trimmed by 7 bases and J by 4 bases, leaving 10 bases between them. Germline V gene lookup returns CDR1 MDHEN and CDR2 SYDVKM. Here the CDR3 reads CASMGGGTGELFF. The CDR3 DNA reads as TGTGCCAGCATGGGTGGGGGCACCGGGGAGCTGTTTTTT.

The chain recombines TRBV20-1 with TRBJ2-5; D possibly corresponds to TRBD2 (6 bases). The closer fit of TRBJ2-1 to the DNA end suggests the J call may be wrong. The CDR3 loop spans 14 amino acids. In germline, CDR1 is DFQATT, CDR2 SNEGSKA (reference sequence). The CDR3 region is CSARDFWYQETQFF. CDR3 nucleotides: TGCAGTGCCCGGGACTTCTGGTACCAAGAGACCCAGTTCTTC.

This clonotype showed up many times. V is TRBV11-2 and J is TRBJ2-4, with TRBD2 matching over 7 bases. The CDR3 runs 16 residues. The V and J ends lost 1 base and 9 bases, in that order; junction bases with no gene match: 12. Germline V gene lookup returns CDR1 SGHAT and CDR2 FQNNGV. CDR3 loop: CASSLGVTGRGGIQYF. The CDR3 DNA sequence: TGTGCCAGCAGCTTAGGGGTGACGGGCCGCGGGGGCATTCAGTACTTC.

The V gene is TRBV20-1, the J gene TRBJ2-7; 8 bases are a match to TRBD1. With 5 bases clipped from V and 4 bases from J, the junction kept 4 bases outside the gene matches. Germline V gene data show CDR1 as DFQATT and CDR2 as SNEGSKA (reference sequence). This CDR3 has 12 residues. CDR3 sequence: CSADRGRYEQYF. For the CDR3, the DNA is TGCAGTGCTGACAGGGGTCGTTACGAGCAGTACTTC.

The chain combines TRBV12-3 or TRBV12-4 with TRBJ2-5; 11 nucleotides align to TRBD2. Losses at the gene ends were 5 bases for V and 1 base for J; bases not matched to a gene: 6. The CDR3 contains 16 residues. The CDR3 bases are TGTGCCAGCAGTGCACTAGCGGGAGATTTCCAAGAGACCCAGTACTTC. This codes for CASSALAGDFQETQYF.

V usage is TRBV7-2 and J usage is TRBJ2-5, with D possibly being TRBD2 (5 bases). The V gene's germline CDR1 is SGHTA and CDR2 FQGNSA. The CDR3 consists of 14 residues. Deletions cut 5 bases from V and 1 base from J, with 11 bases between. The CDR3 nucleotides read TGTGCCAGCAGCCAAAAGCGGACCCAAGAGACCCAGTACTTC. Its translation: CASSQKRTQETQYF.

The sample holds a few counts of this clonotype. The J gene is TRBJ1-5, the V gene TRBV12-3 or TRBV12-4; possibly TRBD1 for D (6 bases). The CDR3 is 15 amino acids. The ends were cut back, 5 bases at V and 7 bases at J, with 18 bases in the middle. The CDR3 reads CASSLKIQGTQPQHF. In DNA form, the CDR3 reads TGTGCCAGCAGTCTCAAAATCCAGGGGACACAGCCCCAGCATTTT.

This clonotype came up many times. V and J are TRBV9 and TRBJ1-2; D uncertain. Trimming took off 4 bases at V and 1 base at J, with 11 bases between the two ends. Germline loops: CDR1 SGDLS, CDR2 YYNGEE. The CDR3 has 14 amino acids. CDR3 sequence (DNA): TGTGCCAGCAGCCCCTGGTATCTTAACTATGGCTACACCTTC. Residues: CASSPWYLNYGYTF.

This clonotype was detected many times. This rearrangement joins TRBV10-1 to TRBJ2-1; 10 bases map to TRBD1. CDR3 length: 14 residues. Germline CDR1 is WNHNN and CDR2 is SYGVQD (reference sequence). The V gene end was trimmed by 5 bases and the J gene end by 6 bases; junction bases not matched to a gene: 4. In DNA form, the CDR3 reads TGCGCCAGCAGTTTGGGACAGGGGATCAATGAGCAGTTCTTC. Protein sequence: CASSLGQGINEQFF.

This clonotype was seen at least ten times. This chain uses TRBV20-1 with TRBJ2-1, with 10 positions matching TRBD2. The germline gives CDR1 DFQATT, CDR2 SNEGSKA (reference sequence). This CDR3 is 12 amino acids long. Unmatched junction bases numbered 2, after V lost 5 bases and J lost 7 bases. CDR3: CSAGSGGNEQFF. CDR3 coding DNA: TGCAGTGCTGGTAGCGGGGGGAATGAGCAGTTCTTC.

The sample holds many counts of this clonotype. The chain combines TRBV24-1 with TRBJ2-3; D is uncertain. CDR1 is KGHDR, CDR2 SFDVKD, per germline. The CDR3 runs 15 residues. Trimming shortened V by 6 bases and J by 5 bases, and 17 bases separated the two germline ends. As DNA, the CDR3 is TGTGCCACCAGTCGCGGTTGGTCCGGCAGAGATACGCAGTATTTT. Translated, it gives CATSRGWSGRDTQYF.

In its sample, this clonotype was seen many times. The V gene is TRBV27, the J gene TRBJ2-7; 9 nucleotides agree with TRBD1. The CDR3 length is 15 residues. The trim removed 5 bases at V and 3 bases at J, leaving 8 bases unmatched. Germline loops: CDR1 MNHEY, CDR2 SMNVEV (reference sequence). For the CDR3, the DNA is TGTGCCAGCAGTGGAGGGACAGGGTTCGGCTACGAGCAGTACTTC. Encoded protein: CASSGGTGFGYEQYF.